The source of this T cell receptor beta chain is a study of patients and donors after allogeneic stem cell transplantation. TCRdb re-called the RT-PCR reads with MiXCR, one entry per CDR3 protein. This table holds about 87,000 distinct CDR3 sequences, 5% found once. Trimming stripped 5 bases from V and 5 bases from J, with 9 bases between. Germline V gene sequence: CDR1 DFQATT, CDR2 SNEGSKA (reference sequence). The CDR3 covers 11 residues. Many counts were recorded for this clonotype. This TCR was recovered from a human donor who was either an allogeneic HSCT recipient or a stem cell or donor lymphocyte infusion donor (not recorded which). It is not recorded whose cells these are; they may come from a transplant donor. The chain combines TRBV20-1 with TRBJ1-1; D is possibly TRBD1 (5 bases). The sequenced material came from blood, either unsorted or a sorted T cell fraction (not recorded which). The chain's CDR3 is CSARDETEAFF. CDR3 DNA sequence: TGCAGTGCTCGGGACGAGACTGAAGCTTTCTTT.